This TCR beta chain is from a study of cytomegalovirus exposure and HLA in healthy donors. On this clone itself: As yet, its antigen is unknown.

This table comes from immunoSEQ multiplex PCR, and its TCRdb copy is limited to in-frame clones, with some not included. This sample has 200,000 or so clones; around 87% occur once, and the top ten carry 1.5% to 2.5%. Trimming removed 1 base at V and 7 bases at J, with 10 bases between. CDR1 and CDR2 (germline): LNHDA, SQIVND (reference sequence). The CDR3 sequence is 13 residues long. General study results and limits: For cytomegalovirus status, the classifier reportedly gave diagnoses with high specificity and sensitivity. Cytomegalovirus association was listed for around 170 TCR beta chains.

This chain joins TRBV19 and TRBJ1-1; D not certain. The clonotype was recovered from a woman aged 18-29 years in good health and CMV-seropositive. The sequenced material came from PBMCs. The CDR3 loop is CASSIGLADEAFF. CDR3 in DNA: TGTGCCAGTAGTATAGGGTTGGCAGATGAAGCTTTCTTT.